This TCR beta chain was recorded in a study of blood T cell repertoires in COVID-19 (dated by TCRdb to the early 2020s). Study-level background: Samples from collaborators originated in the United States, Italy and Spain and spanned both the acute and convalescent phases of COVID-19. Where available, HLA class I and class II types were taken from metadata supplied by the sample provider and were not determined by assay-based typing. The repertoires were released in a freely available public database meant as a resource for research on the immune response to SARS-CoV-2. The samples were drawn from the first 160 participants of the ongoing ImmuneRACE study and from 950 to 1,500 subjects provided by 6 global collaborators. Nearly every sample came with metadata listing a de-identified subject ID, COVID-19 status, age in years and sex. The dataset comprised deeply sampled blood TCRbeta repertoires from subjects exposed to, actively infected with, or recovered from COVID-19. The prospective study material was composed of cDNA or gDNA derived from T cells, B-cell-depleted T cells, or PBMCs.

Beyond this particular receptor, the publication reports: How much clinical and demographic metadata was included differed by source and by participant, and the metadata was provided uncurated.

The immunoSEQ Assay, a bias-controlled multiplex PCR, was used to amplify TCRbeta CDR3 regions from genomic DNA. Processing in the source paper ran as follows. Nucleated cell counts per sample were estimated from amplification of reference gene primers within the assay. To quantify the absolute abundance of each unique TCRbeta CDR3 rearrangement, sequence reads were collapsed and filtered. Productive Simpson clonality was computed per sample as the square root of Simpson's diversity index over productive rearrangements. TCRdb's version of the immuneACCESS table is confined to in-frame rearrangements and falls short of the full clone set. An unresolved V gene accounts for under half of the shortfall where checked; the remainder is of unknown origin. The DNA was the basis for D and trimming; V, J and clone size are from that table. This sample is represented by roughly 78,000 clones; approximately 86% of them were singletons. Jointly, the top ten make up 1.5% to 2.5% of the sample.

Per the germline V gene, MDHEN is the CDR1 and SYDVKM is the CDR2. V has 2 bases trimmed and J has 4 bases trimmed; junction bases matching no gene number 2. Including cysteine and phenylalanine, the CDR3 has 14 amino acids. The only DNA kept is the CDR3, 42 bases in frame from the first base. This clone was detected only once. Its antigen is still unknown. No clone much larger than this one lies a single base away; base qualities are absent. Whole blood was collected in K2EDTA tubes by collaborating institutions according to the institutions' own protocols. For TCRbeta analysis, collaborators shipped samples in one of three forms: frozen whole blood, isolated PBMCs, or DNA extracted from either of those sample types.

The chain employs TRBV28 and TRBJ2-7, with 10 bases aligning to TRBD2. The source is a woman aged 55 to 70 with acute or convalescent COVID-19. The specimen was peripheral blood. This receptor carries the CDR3 CASSLGTSEYEQYF. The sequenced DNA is TGTGCCAGCAGTTTAGGGACTAGCGAGTACGAGCAGTACTTC.